The 20 T cell receptor beta chains in this list originate from one sample, sequenced in a study of identical twins. TCRdb passed the 5' RACE reads through MiXCR, listing each CDR3 protein once. The sample contains more than 1.5 million distinct CDR3 sequences, under 35% of which appear only once. Material for sequencing was cord blood. These receptors originate from a newborn girl in good health.

The chain joins TRBV29-1 to TRBJ2-7, with 9 bases matching TRBD2. The CDR3 loop spans 15 amino acids. The trim removed 4 bases at V and 2 bases at J, leaving 9 bases unmatched. Germline V lookup: CDR1 SQVTM, CDR2 ANQGSEA. The chain's CDR3 is CSVGGSGGPPYEQYF. The CDR3 coding sequence is TGCAGCGTTGGGGGTAGCGGGGGACCTCCCTACGAGCAGTACTTC.

This clonotype was counted a few times. J is TRBJ2-1 and V is TRBV7-2, with D perhaps matching TRBD2 (5 bases). The germline V gene has CDR1 SGHTA and CDR2 FQGNSA. V lost 3 bases and J lost 5, with 11 bases in between. The CDR3 covers 14 residues. Here the CDR3 reads CASSFSGNNNEQFF. As DNA, the CDR3 is TGTGCCAGCAGCTTTTCCGGGAACAACAATGAGCAGTTCTTC.

The gene calls are TRBV27 and TRBJ2-3; TRBD1 might be the D (5 bases). This CDR3 contains 13 residues. Germline V CDR1 and CDR2: MNHEY, SMNVEV (reference sequence). V lost 3 bases and J 11 bases, leaving 15 bases between the germline ends. The CDR3 DNA reads as TGTGCCAGCAGTTTCCGCGGTGAAAGGGGGCAGTATTTT. The encoded protein is CASSFRGERGQYF.

The chain carries TRBV7-9 and TRBJ1-2, with 8 positions matching TRBD1. V lost 0 bases, J lost 4 bases, and 4 bases stayed unmatched. The germline V gene has CDR1 SEHNR and CDR2 FQNEAQ (reference sequence). The CDR3 contains 15 residues. Written as DNA, the CDR3 is TGTGCCAGCAGCTTAGCGTTCAGGGGGCCCTATGGCTACACCTTC. Translation: CASSLAFRGPYGYTF.

This sequence joins TRBV19 and TRBJ2-1; 7 bases align to TRBD2. The J segment lost 2 bases and the V segment lost 1 base, leaving 5 bases of the junction unmatched. From germline, CDR1 is LNHDA and CDR2 SQIVND (reference sequence). This CDR3 is built from 16 residues. DNA of the CDR3: TGTGCCAGTAGTATAGCTAGCGGACATCCCTACAATGAGCAGTTCTTC. Its translation: CASSIASGHPYNEQFF. Looking up the rest from reference TRBV19 and TRBJ2-1 gives the full variable domain: DGGITQSPKYLFRKEGQNVTLSCEQNLNHDAMYWYRQDPGQGLRLIYYSQIVNDFQKGDIAEGYSVSREKKESFPLTVTSAQKNPTAFYLCASSIASGHPYNEQFFGPGTRLTVL.

This chain uses TRBV5-5 with TRBJ2-1; possibly TRBD1 or TRBD2 for D (6 bases each). This CDR3 contains 13 residues. The V gene's germline CDR1 is SGHKS and CDR2 YYEKEE (reference sequence). Trimming removed 2 bases from V and 8 bases from J, with 11 bases in between. In DNA form, the CDR3 reads TGTGCCAGCAGCTTCATTAGGGGGGATGAGCAGTTCTTC. Translation gives CASSFIRGDEQFF. Together with reference TRBV5-5 and TRBJ2-1, the CDR3 gives the full variable domain: DAGVTQSPTHLIKTRGQQVTLRCSPISGHKSVSWYQQVLGQGPQFIFQYYEKEERGRGNFPDRFSARQFPNYSSELNVNALLLGDSALYLCASSFIRGDEQFFGPGTRLTVL.

This clonotype occurred a few times. The rearrangement uses TRBV6-5 and TRBJ2-1; 8 bases line up with TRBD2. The length of the CDR3 is 16 residues. From germline, CDR1 is MNHEY and CDR2 SVGAGI. With 2 bases clipped from V and 6 bases from J, the junction kept 9 bases outside the gene matches. CDR3 region: CASSYLLAGGGNEQFF. In DNA form, the CDR3 reads TGTGCCAGCAGTTACCTACTCGCGGGGGGAGGCAATGAGCAGTTCTTC.

On this clonotype itself: A much bigger clone sits one base away, suggesting this may be a read error. The chain recombines TRBV28 with TRBJ2-4, with TRBD2 matching over 8 bases. The DNA end is a closer match to TRBJ2-7, so the J assignment may be wrong. This CDR3 is 15 amino acids long. Germline V gene lookup returns CDR1 MDHEN and CDR2 SYDVKM. The CDR3 DNA follows: TGTGCCCGCAGTTTAACGTCGGGACTAGCCTACGAGCAGTACTTC. As protein: CARSLTSGLAYEQYF.

This clonotype has only a few counts. The rearrangement uses TRBV7-2 and TRBJ2-7; D perhaps matches TRBD2 (5 bases). The CDR3 consists of 13 residues. V shed 6 bases and J shed 1 base, with 10 bases lying between them. CDR1 SGHTA and CDR2 FQGNSA come from the germline V gene. The CDR3 nucleotides are TGTGCCAGCAGTAATGGACTTTCCTACGAGCAGTACTTC. This translates into CASSNGLSYEQYF.

The V and J genes are TRBV5-1 and TRBJ2-6; possible D gene TRBD1, 5 bases. Germline loops: CDR1 SGHRS, CDR2 YFSETQ. The CDR3 has 15 residues. V lost 4 bases and J lost 0, with 8 bases in between. The CDR3 here is CASSNQGSGANVLTF. CDR3 bases: TGCGCCAGCAGCAACCAGGGCTCTGGGGCCAACGTCCTGACTTTC.

This clonotype came up a few times. The V and J genes are TRBV10-3 and TRBJ1-6, with D perhaps matching TRBD1 (6 bases). Germline lookup yields CDR1 ENHRY and CDR2 SYGVKD. The CDR3 extends over 16 amino acids. Between the trimmed V and J ends, which lost 2 bases and 4 bases, there was a span of 12 bases. Written as DNA, the CDR3 is TGTGCCATCAGTGAGCAGGACAGCGTATATAATTCACCCCTCCACTTT. It translates to CAISEQDSVYNSPLHF.

Only a few counts were recorded for this clonotype. The chain recombines TRBV6-1 with TRBJ1-2, with D tentatively TRBD1 (6 bases). The CDR3 runs 14 residues. Germline CDR1 is MNHNS and CDR2 is SASEGT. Deletions cut 7 bases from V and 1 base from J, with 13 bases between. The CDR3 DNA reads TGTGCCAGCAACCGGGACATTTTTAACTATGGCTACACCTTC. Its translation: CASNRDIFNYGYTF.

This sequence joins TRBV7-2 and TRBJ2-1; TRBD2 aligns across 7 bases. This CDR3 is 17 amino acids long. After removal of 0 bases from V and 4 bases from J, the junction contained 9 bases not matched to a gene. Germline lookup yields CDR1 SGHTA and CDR2 FQGNSA. The CDR3 here is CASSLAGAGTTYNEQFF. The CDR3 nucleotides read TGTGCCAGCAGCTTAGCTGGAGCGGGGACTACGTACAATGAGCAGTTCTTC.

For this clonotype: This may come from a read error, since a much larger clone is one base off. The V call is TRBV20-1, the J call TRBJ2-7, with TRBD1 as a possible D gene (6 bases). Trimming stripped 4 bases from V and 3 bases from J, with 10 bases between. CDR1 is DFQATT and CDR2 is SNEGSKA in the germline V gene (reference sequence). This CDR3 spans 12 amino acids. In DNA form, the CDR3 reads TGCAGTGCTATCGGGGACAACTACGAGCAGTACTTC. Protein: CSAIGDNYEQYF.

CDR3 nucleotide sequence: TGTGCCAGCAGTAGCGCAGGGACCTTTTCTTCCTACGAGCAGTACTTC. It codes for CASSSAGTFSSYEQYF. The chain is built from TRBV6-1 and TRBJ2-7; possibly TRBD1 or TRBD2 for D (5 bases each). The germline V gene encodes CDR1 MNHNS and CDR2 SASEGT. There are 16 residues in the CDR3. Trimming pared 5 bases from V and 1 base from J, leaving 18 bases between.

This clonotype was detected once. The chain combines TRBV5-1 with TRBJ2-3, with TRBD1 as a possible D gene (6 bases). Germline lookup yields CDR1 SGHRS and CDR2 YFSETQ. The CDR3 runs to 16 residues. The germline V and J ends were trimmed by 4 bases and 1 base, with 16 bases remaining between them. CDR3 in amino acids: CASSLGQFSRTDTQYF. The CDR3 bases are TGCGCCAGCAGCCTAGGACAGTTCTCCCGCACAGATACGCAGTATTTT. Complete variable domain (other parts from reference TRBV5-1 and TRBJ2-3): KAGVTQTPRYLIKTRGQQVTLSCSPISGHRSVSWYQQTPGQGLQFLFEYFSETQRNKGNFPGRFSGRQFSNSRSEMNVSTLELGDSALYLCASSLGQFSRTDTQYFGPGTRLTVL.

This clonotype has at least ten counts. V gene TRBV27 combines with J gene TRBJ2-4, with 7 bases that match TRBD1. Germline values: CDR1 MNHEY, CDR2 SMNVEV (reference sequence). Trimming took 0 bases from V and 0 from J; bases not matched to a gene: 2. The CDR3 is 16 residues long. CDR3 protein: CASSLSRGQAKNIQYF. For the CDR3, the DNA is TGTGCCAGCAGTTTATCGAGGGGGCAAGCCAAAAACATTCAGTACTTC.

The J gene is TRBJ1-1, the V gene TRBV7-9; D not certain. The CDR3 length is 11 residues. CDR1 SEHNR and CDR2 FQNEAQ come from the germline V gene (reference sequence). The CDR3 DNA sequence: TGTTCCTCGACTTCGGCCACTGAAGCTTTCTTT. Translation: CSSTSATEAFF.

The rearrangement links TRBV21-1 to TRBJ2-7; TRBD1, the table's D call, lacks a check against the DNA. TRBV21-1 has pseudogene status. The CDR3 contains 16 residues. The CDR3 region has the DNA TGTGCCAGCAGCAAAAAAAAGGGACAGGCCCAATACGAGCAGTACTTC. It yields the protein CASSKKKGQAQYEQYF.

The sample holds a few counts of this clonotype. This chain links TRBV7-9 with TRBJ2-1, with D unclear. The CDR3 extends over 12 amino acids. Germline V gene sequence: CDR1 SEHNR, CDR2 FQNEAQ (reference sequence). V gave up 5 bases and J gave up 9 bases, with 11 bases separating them. The CDR3 DNA reads TGTGCCAGCAGCGGACCGGGTGGTGAGCAGTTCTTC. It yields the protein CASSGPGGEQFF.